The entry below describes one T cell receptor (beta chain). The antigen is unknown. The method was immunoSEQ multiplex PCR; TCRdb's version includes in-frame clones alone and lacks a portion of them. The sample lists about 140,000 clones, 90% occurring once. The data originate from a study of T cell responses to AZD1222 COVID-19 vaccine. Germline V CDR1 and CDR2: LNHNV, YYDKDF (reference sequence). V lost 5 bases and J lost 1, with 9 bases in between. The CDR3 totals 13 residues. Study findings and constraints: Most donors were white British and more were female, and clonal diversity was possibly underestimated.

Sequenced material: peripheral blood, taken on day 0 of AZD1222 vaccination. V and J are TRBV15 and TRBJ2-7; D possibly corresponds to TRBD1 (6 bases). The TCR comes from an adult in good health. The CDR3 coding sequence is TGTGCCACCAGCGGGACATTATCCTACGAGCAGTACTTC. This encodes CATSGTLSYEQYF. The whole variable domain, filled in from reference TRBV15 and TRBJ2-7, reads DAMVIQNPRYQVTQFGKPVTLSCSQTLNHNVMYWYQQKSSQAPKLLFHYYDKDFNNEADTPDNFQSRRPNTSFCFLDIRSPGLGDTAMYLCATSGTLSYEQYFGPGTRLTVT.